Included here is one T cell receptor beta chain sequence, with context. What it binds is not known. The data stem from a study of cytomegalovirus exposure and HLA in healthy donors. Findings and limits, study-wide: A later look showed TCR association rates differing by HLA locus, highest for DRB1 and lowest for HLA-C. Later work found most CMV-associated TCR beta chains apparently HLA-restricted. There were a few CMV-associated chains whose specificity for CMV antigens was confirmed in vitro.

Germline V gives CDR1 SEHNR, CDR2 FQNEAQ (reference sequence). The V and J ends lost 4 bases and 14 bases respectively, with 25 bases between them. The CDR3 contains 15 residues. PCR amplification relied on 60 Vbeta primers (plus 13 Jbeta primers). Repertoires were generated with immunoSEQ multiplex PCR, while TCRdb's copy carries only in-frame clones and drops some. This sample has fewer than 200,000 clones, with about 81% found just once. The sequence came from a girl aged 10 to 17 in good health and CMV-seropositive. The sample taken for sequencing was PBMCs. The V gene is TRBV7-9, the J gene TRBJ2-3, with D possibly TRBD2 on 7 matching bases. The CDR3 bases are TGTGCCAGCAGCTCGCGACTGGGGGGGAGCACACAGGGGTATTTT. Its protein is CASSSRLGGSTQGYF.